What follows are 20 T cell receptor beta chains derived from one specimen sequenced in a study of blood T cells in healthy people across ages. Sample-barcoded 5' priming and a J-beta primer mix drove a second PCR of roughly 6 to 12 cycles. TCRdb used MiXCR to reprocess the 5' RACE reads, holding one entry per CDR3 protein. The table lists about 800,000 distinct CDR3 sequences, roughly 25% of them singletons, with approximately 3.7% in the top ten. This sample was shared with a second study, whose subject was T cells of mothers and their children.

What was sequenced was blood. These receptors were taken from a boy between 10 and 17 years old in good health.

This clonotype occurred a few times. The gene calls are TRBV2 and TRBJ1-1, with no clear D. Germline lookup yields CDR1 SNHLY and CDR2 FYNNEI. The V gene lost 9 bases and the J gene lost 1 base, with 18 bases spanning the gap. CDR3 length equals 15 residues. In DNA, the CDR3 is TGTGCCAGGGCGGCTCCCTCGCAGAGGAACACTGAAGCTTTCTTT. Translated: CARAAPSQRNTEAFF.

Here the CDR3 reads CASSYFRDRGTNEQFF. CDR3 DNA sequence: TGTGCCAGCAGTTACTTCCGGGACAGGGGAACCAATGAGCAGTTCTTC. V usage is TRBV6-5 and J usage is TRBJ2-1; 10 bases align to TRBD1. V shed 1 base and J 6 bases; nucleotides not matched to a gene: 6. CDR3 length equals 16 residues. Germline V gene data show CDR1 as MNHEY and CDR2 as SVGAGI.

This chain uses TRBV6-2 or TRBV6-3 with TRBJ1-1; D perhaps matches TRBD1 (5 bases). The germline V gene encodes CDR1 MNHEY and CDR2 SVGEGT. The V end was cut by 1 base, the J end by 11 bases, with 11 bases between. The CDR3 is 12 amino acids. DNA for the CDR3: TGTGCCAGCAGTTACTGGACACTCTGGGCTTTCTTT. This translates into CASSYWTLWAFF.

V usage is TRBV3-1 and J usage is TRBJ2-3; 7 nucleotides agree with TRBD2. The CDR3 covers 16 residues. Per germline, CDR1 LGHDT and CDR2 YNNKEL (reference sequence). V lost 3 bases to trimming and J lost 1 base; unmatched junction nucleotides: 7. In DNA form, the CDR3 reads TGTGCCAGCAGCCAGATAGCGGGCCCCCGCACAGATACGCAGTATTTT. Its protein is CASSQIAGPRTDTQYF.

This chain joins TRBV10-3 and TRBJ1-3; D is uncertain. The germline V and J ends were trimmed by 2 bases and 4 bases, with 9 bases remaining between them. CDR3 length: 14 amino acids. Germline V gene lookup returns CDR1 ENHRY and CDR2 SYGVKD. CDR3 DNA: TGTGCCATCAGTGAGCCCGGTTCCGGAAACACCATATATTTT. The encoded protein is CAISEPGSGNTIYF.

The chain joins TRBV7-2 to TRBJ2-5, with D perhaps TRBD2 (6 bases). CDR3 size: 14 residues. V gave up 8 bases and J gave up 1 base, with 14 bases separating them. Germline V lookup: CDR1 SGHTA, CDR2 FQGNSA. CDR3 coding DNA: TGTGCCAGCGAAAACATAGCGGCCCAAGAGACCCAGTACTTC. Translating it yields CASENIAAQETQYF.

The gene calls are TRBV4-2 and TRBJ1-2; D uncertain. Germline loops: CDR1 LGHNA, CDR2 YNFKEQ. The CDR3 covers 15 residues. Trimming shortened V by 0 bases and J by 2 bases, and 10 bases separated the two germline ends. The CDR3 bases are TGTGCCAGCAGCCAAGAGTCAGGTGCGAACTATGGCTACACCTTC. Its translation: CASSQESGANYGYTF.

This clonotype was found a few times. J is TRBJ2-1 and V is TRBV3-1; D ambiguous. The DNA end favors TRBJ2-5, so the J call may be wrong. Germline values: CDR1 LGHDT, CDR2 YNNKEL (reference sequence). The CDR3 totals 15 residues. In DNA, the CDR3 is TGTGCCAGCAGCCAAGCTTACCACCCACAAGAGACCCAGTACTTC. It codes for CASSQAYHPQETQYF.

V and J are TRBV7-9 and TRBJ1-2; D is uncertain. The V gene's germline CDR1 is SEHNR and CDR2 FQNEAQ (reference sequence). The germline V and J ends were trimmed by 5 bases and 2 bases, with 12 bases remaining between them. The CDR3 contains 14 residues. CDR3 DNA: TGTGCCAGCAGCCCCTTGGGTTCCAACTATGGCTACACCTTC. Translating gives CASSPLGSNYGYTF. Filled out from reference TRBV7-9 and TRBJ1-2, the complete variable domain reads DTGVSQNPRHKITKRGQNVTFRCDPISEHNRLYWYRQTLGQGPEFLTYFQNEAQLEKSRLLSDRFSAERPKGSFSTLEIQRTEQGDSAMYLCASSPLGSNYGYTFGSGTRLTVV.

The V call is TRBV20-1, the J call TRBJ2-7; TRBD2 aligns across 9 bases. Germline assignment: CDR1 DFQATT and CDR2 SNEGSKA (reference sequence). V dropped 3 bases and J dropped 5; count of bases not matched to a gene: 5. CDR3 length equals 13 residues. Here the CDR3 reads CSASWGLADEQYF. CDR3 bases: TGCAGTGCTAGTTGGGGACTAGCAGACGAGCAGTACTTC.

CDR3 protein: CASRLTGSYGYTF. Here the CDR3 DNA reads TGTGCCAGTAGACTCACAGGGAGCTATGGCTACACCTTC. This chain uses TRBV19 with TRBJ1-2; D may be TRBD1 (6 bases). This CDR3 has 13 residues. Germline CDR1 reads LNHDA; CDR2 reads SQIVND (reference sequence). Between the trimmed V and J ends, which lost 6 bases and 4 bases, there was a span of 12 bases.

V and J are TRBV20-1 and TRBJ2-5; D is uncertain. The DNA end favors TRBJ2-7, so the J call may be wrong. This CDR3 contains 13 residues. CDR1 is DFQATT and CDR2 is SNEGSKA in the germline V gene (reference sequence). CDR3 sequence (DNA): TGCAGTGCTAGAGGCCAGAGCCTCTACGAGCAGTACTTC. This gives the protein CSARGQSLYEQYF.

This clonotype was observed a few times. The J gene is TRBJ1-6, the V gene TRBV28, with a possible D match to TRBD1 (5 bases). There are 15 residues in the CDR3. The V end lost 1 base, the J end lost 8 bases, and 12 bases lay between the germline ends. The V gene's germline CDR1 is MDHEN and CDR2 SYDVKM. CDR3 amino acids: CASSLSGRVDSPLHF. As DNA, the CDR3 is TGTGCCAGCAGTTTATCGGGCAGGGTCGATTCACCCCTCCACTTT.

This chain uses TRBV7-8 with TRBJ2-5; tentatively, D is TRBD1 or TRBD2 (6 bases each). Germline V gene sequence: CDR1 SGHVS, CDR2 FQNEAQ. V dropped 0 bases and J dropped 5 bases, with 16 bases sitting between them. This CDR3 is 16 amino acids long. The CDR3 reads CASSLAHGGRGETQYF. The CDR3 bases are TGTGCCAGCAGCTTAGCGCATGGGGGGCGCGGGGAGACCCAGTACTTC.

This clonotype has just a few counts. CDR3 sequence reads: CASSPGAGDQPQHF. The CDR3 DNA sequence: TGTGCCAGTAGTCCAGGGGCAGGAGATCAGCCCCAGCATTTT. V is TRBV19 and J is TRBJ1-5, with D possibly being TRBD1 (6 bases). CDR1 LNHDA and CDR2 SQIVND come from the germline V gene (reference sequence). The CDR3 consists of 14 residues. Trimming removed 5 bases at V and 5 bases at J, with 13 bases between.

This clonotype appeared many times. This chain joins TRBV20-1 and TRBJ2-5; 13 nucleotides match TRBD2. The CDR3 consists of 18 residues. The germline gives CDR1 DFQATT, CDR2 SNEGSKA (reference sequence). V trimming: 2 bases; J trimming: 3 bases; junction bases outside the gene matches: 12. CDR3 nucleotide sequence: TGCAGTGCTAGAAAGCCGGGACTAGCGGGGCCGAAAAAAGAGACCCAGTACTTC. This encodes CSARKPGLAGPKKETQYF.

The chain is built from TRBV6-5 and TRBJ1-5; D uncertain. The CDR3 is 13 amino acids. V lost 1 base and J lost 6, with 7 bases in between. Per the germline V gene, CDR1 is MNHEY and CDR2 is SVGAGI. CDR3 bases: TGTGCCAGCAGTTACTTCTGGGGTCAGCCCCAGCATTTT. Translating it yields CASSYFWGQPQHF.

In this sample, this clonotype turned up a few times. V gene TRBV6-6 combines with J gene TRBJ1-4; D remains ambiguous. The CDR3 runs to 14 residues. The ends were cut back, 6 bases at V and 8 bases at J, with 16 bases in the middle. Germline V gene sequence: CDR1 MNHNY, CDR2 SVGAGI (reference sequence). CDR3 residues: CASRARVAGEKLFF. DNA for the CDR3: TGTGCCAGCAGGGCAAGGGTCGCCGGCGAAAAACTGTTTTTT.

The CDR3 protein is CASSQDSAGSDTQYF. The CDR3 DNA follows: TGCGCCAGCAGCCAAGATTCAGCGGGTTCAGATACGCAGTATTTT. The rearrangement links TRBV4-1 to TRBJ2-3; a weak D match, TRBD2 (6 bases). This CDR3 is 15 amino acids long. Germline CDR1 reads MGHRA; CDR2 reads YSYEKL. Trimming cost V 0 bases and J 4 bases, with 11 bases left between them.

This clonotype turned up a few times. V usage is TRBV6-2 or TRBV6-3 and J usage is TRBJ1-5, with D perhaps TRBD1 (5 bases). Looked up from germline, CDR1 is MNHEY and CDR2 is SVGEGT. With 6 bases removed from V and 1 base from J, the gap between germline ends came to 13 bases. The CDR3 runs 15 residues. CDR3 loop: CASSPGGVSNQPQHF. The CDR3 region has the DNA TGTGCCAGCAGCCCCGGGGGGGTAAGCAATCAGCCCCAGCATTTT.